This TCR beta chain was captured in a study of blood T cell repertoires in COVID-19 (TCRdb year 2020). In the study overall: Samples covering the acute and convalescent phases of COVID-19 were provided by collaborators in the United States, Italy and Spain. Where available, HLA class I and class II types were taken from metadata supplied by the sample provider and were not determined by assay-based typing. The sample metadata nearly always contained a de-identified subject ID, COVID-19 status, age in years and sex. The repertoires were released in a freely available public database meant as a resource for research on the immune response to SARS-CoV-2. The samples were drawn from the first 160 participants of the ongoing ImmuneRACE study and from roughly 1,300 subjects provided by 6 global collaborators. The dataset comprised deeply sampled blood TCRbeta repertoires from subjects exposed to, actively infected with, or recovered from COVID-19. The prospective study material was composed of cDNA or gDNA derived from T cells, B-cell-depleted T cells, or PBMCs.

Comment on this clone: Its antigen specificity is not known. One base away there is no much larger clone; base qualities are not given.

The collaborating institutions used their own protocols to collect whole blood in K2EDTA tubes. For TCRbeta analysis, collaborators shipped samples in one of three forms: frozen whole blood, isolated PBMCs, or DNA extracted from either of those sample types. Broad study findings and their caveats: Clinical and demographic metadata were provided uncurated, with the amount varying by source and participant.

TCRbeta CDR3 regions were amplified from genomic DNA by means of the immunoSEQ Assay, a bias-controlled multiplex PCR. The source study handled its data this way. The number of nucleated cells in each sample was estimated from the amplification of reference gene primers within the assay. To quantify the absolute abundance of each unique TCRbeta CDR3 rearrangement, sequence reads were collapsed and filtered. For each sample, productive Simpson clonality was calculated by taking the square root of Simpson's diversity index across productive rearrangements. TCRdb took over this immuneACCESS table, retaining in-frame rearrangements with V and J assigned. Such tables are incomplete; in checked studies, under half of the missing clones stem from an unresolved V gene, and the remainder is unexplained. V, J and clone size are taken as reported in that table, and D and trimming were inferred from the DNA itself. The sample table shows about 110,000 clones, and over 75% are seen once. The ten largest clonotypes hold approximately 4% of the sample.

Compared with germline, V lacks 3 bases and J lacks 5 bases; bases without a gene match: 4. There are 13 amino acids in the CDR3, from cysteine to phenylalanine inclusive. Solely the CDR3 DNA is kept, with 39 bases framed from the first base. From a lookup of the germline V gene, CDR1 and CDR2 are SGHVS and FQNEAQ. The sample was peripheral blood. This receptor was obtained from a woman in her 70s with acute or convalescent COVID-19. The chain employs TRBV7-8 and TRBJ2-7; TRBD2 lines up with 7 middle nucleotides. For the CDR3, the sequence is CASSLRENHEQYF. The base sequence is TGTGCCAGCAGCTTGCGGGAGAATCACGAGCAGTACTTC. Outside the CDR3, residues come from the reference TRBV7-8 and TRBJ2-7 proteins, so the full variable domain is: GAGVSQSPRYKVAKRGQDVALRCDPISGHVSLFWYQQALGQGPEFLTYFQNEAQLDKSGLPSDRFFAERPEGSVSTLKIQRTQQEDSAVYLCASSLRENHEQYFGPGTRLTVT.